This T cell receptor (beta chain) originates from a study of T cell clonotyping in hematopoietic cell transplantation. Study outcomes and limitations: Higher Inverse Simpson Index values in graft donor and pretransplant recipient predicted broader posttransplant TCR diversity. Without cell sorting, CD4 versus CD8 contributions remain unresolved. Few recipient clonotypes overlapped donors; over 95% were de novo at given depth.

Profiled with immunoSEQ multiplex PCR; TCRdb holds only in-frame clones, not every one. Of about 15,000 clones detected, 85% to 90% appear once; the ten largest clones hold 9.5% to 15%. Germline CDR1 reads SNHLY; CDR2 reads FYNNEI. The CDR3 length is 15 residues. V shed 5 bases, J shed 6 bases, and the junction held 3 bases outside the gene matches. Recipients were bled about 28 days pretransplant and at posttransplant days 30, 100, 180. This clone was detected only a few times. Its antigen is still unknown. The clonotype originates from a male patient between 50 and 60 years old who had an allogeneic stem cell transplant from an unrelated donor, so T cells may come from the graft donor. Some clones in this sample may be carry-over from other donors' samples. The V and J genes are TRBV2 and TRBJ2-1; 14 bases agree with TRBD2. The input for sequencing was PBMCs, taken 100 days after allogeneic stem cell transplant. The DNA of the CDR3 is TGTGCCAGCAGTTCAGGGACTAGCGGGAGCAATGAGCAGTTCTTC. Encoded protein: CASSSGTSGSNEQFF.